The 21 T cell receptor beta chains presented below share a single source sample, sequenced in a study of blood T cell repertoires in COVID-19. The assay was immunoSEQ multiplex PCR, and TCRdb's table has in-frame clones only and misses some. In the table there are over 200,000 clones, roughly 80% of which are singletons. Input material: peripheral blood. These TCRs come from a woman aged 70-85 years with active or convalescent COVID-19.

V gene TRBV14 combines with J gene TRBJ2-7, with 10 nucleotides matching TRBD2. CDR3 length equals 14 residues. Germline CDR1 reads SGHDN; CDR2 reads FVKESK. The junction had 6 bases not matched to a gene; V was cut back by 4 bases and J by 6 bases. CDR3 coding DNA: TGTGCCAGCAGCCCCAGGACTAGCGGCGCCGAGCAGTACTTC. Its translation is CASSPRTSGAEQYF.

The gene calls are TRBV7-9 and TRBJ1-4; 10 positions agree with TRBD1. V lost 3 bases, J lost 5 bases, and 3 bases stayed unmatched. The CDR3 contains 15 residues. CDR1 is SEHNR, CDR2 FQNEAQ, per germline (reference sequence). CDR3 in DNA: TGTGCCAGCAGCTTCGGACAGGGGGTAAATGAAAAACTGTTTTTT. It translates to CASSFGQGVNEKLFF.

As DNA, the CDR3 is TGCGCCAGCAGCCAGCCGGGCCGCCAGGGGACTGAAGCTTTCTTT. Translating gives CASSQPGRQGTEAFF. This chain links TRBV5-1 with TRBJ1-1, with a tentative D call TRBD1 (6 bases). CDR1 and CDR2 (germline): SGHRS, YFSETQ. This CDR3 comprises 15 residues. The V end was cut by 4 bases, the J end by 5 bases, with 18 bases between.

The CDR3 spells CAIRTSGLSYEQYF. The CDR3, as DNA: TGTGCCATTAGGACTAGCGGGCTCTCCTACGAGCAGTACTTC. The chain uses TRBV10-3 and TRBJ2-7; 11 positions agree with TRBD2. This CDR3 comprises 14 residues. V lost 9 bases and J lost 0; bases outside the gene matches: 4. Per the germline V gene, CDR1 is ENHRY and CDR2 is SYGVKD.

The table lists this clone with a few counts. The genes are TRBV9 and TRBJ2-7; TRBD2 agrees at 12 bases. The CDR3 length is 15 residues. Unmatched junction bases numbered 3, after V lost 3 bases and J lost 2 bases. Germline V gives CDR1 SGDLS, CDR2 YYNGEE. The CDR3 DNA reads as TGTGCCAGCAGCGACGGACTAGCGGGGACCTACGAGCAGTACTTC. Amino acid sequence: CASSDGLAGTYEQYF.

This clone was picked up one time. The V call is TRBV6-5, the J call TRBJ1-4, with a tentative D call TRBD1 (6 bases). V lost 0 bases and J 1 base, leaving 9 bases between the germline ends. Per germline, CDR1 MNHEY and CDR2 SVGAGI. The CDR3 is 16 residues long. CDR3 coding DNA: TGTGCCAGCAGTTACTCGATCAGGGGAACTAATGAAAAACTGTTTTTT. This codes for CASSYSIRGTNEKLFF.

The chain uses TRBV10-3 and TRBJ2-7, with TRBD2 identical over 8 bases. CDR3 length equals 12 residues. The ends lost 7 bases at V and 3 bases at J; junction bases unmatched: 2. Germline assignment: CDR1 ENHRY and CDR2 SYGVKD. The CDR3 is CAIMSGSYEQYF. The CDR3 bases are TGTGCCATCATGAGCGGGAGCTACGAGCAGTACTTC.

This clone occurred many times. The chain is built from TRBV4-2 and TRBJ1-2; the D is unclear. The CDR3 runs to 14 residues. Looked up from germline, CDR1 is LGHNA and CDR2 is YNFKEQ. Deletions cut 0 bases from V and 4 bases from J, with 9 bases between. The CDR3 loop is CASSQDSTIYGYTF. The CDR3 DNA is TGTGCCAGCAGCCAAGATAGTACTATCTATGGCTACACCTTC.

The chain carries TRBV11-2 and TRBJ2-7, with D possibly being TRBD1 (6 bases). V lost 1 base and J lost 2, with 9 bases in between. The CDR3 has 14 residues. CDR1 is SGHAT, CDR2 FQNNGV, per germline. The DNA for the CDR3 is TGTGCCAGCAGCTTAGGCAGGGGAACCTACGAGCAGTACTTC. The encoded protein is CASSLGRGTYEQYF. The full variable domain, rest sourced from reference TRBV11-2 and TRBJ2-7, is EAGVAQSPRYKIIEKRQSVAFWCNPISGHATLYWYQQILGQGPKLLIQFQNNGVVDDSQLPKDRFSAERLKGVDSTLKIQPAKLEDSAVYLCASSLGRGTYEQYFGPGTRLTVT.

This chain links TRBV5-1 with TRBJ1-6; perhaps TRBD1 as D (5 bases). The CDR3 is 15 amino acids. The germline CDR1 and CDR2 sequences are SGHRS and YFSETQ. Between the trimmed V and J ends, which lost 2 bases and 7 bases, there was a span of 13 bases. CDR3 nucleotides: TGCGCCAGCAGCTTACAGGTACGAGGAAATTCACCCCTCCACTTT. Its protein is CASSLQVRGNSPLHF.

This clone occurred a few times. The chain employs TRBV10-3 and TRBJ1-4; D call uncertain. Looked up from germline, CDR1 is ENHRY and CDR2 is SYGVKD. Trimming took 2 bases from V and 0 from J, leaving 10 bases between them. CDR3 length equals 16 residues. The CDR3 loop reads CAISENPTATNEKLFF. In DNA, the CDR3 is TGTGCCATCAGTGAGAACCCCACTGCAACTAATGAAAAACTGTTTTTT.

This chain uses TRBV19 with TRBJ2-5, with TRBD2 identical over 10 bases. This CDR3 spans 17 amino acids. Germline CDR1 is LNHDA and CDR2 is SQIVND (reference sequence). V lost 1 base and J lost 4; bases outside the gene matches: 9. The DNA for the CDR3 is TGTGCCAGTAGTATAGGTTCTAGCGGGAGAGTGTTAGAGACCCAGTACTTC. It is translated as CASSIGSSGRVLETQYF.

The rearrangement links TRBV10-3 to TRBJ2-7; 8 bases agree with TRBD2. CDR3 length: 15 residues. The J segment lost 4 bases and the V segment lost 7 bases, leaving 12 bases of the junction unmatched. Germline V gene lookup returns CDR1 ENHRY and CDR2 SYGVKD. The CDR3 region has the DNA TGTGCCATCACCGACGGGCGGGGGGAAGTTTACGAGCAGTACTTC. Protein product: CAITDGRGEVYEQYF.

The V call is TRBV2, the J call TRBJ2-2; D gene uncertain. Germline CDR1 is SNHLY and CDR2 is FYNNEI. The CDR3 is made up of 14 amino acids. Trimming cost V 5 bases and J 6 bases, with 13 bases left between them. This CDR3 reads CASSIERSPGELFF. The CDR3 DNA is TGTGCCAGCAGTATCGAACGGAGCCCCGGGGAGCTGTTTTTT.

This clone has a single count. The J gene is TRBJ1-6, the V gene TRBV30; D not resolved. Per the germline V gene, CDR1 is GTSNPN and CDR2 is SVGIG (reference sequence). V gave up 0 bases and J gave up 10 bases, with 10 bases separating them. The CDR3 is 13 residues long. In nucleotides, the CDR3 is TGTGCCTGGAGTGTGACGAGCGACTCACCCCTCCACTTT. Its protein product is CAWSVTSDSPLHF.

DNA for the CDR3: TGTGCCAGCCCCGAGGGTCCACGCCAAGTCACTGAAGCTTTCTTT. Residues: CASPEGPRQVTEAFF. The chain couples TRBV28 to TRBJ1-1; D is unclear. Deletions cut 8 bases from V and 4 bases from J, with 20 bases between. In germline, CDR1 is MDHEN, CDR2 SYDVKM. This CDR3 region has 15 residues.

This chain connects TRBV19 to TRBJ1-2; D gene uncertain. V lost 5 bases and J 6 bases, leaving 13 bases between the germline ends. This CDR3 is built from 13 residues. Germline V gives CDR1 LNHDA, CDR2 SQIVND (reference sequence). The CDR3 sequence is CASSVYDSDGYTF. CDR3 nucleotide sequence: TGTGCCAGTAGTGTTTATGATTCAGATGGCTACACCTTC.

This sequence joins TRBV4-2 and TRBJ2-1, with a weak D call TRBD2 (6 bases). Per germline, CDR1 LGHNA and CDR2 YNFKEQ. There are 12 residues in the CDR3. Trimming pared 1 base from V and 10 bases from J, leaving 8 bases between. CDR3 nucleotides: TGTGCCAGCAGCCAAGTGGCGGGGGAGCAGTTCTTC. Protein: CASSQVAGEQFF.

V gene TRBV30 combines with J gene TRBJ2-7; a weak D match, TRBD1 (5 bases). The CDR3 extends over 11 amino acids. The V end was cut by 3 bases, the J end by 6 bases, with 9 bases between. In germline, CDR1 is GTSNPN, CDR2 SVGIG (reference sequence). The CDR3 DNA is TGTGCCTGGAGCGCAGGGTTCGAGCAGTACTTC. Encoded protein: CAWSAGFEQYF. The full variable domain, rest sourced from reference TRBV30 and TRBJ2-7, is SQTIHQWPATLVQPVGSPLSLECTVEGTSNPNLYWYRQAAGRGLQLLFYSVGIGQISSEVPQNLSASRPQDRQFILSSKKLLLSDSGFYLCAWSAGFEQYFGPGTRLTVT.

This chain uses TRBV7-2 with TRBJ2-2, with TRBD1 as a possible D gene (6 bases). Between the trimmed V and J ends, which lost 8 bases and 5 bases, there was a span of 15 bases. Germline V lookup: CDR1 SGHTA, CDR2 FQGNSA. This CDR3 is built from 14 residues. The CDR3 spells CASAEQGLTGELFF. In DNA, the CDR3 is TGTGCCAGCGCCGAACAGGGTTTGACCGGGGAGCTGTTTTTT.

This rearrangement joins TRBV5-1 to TRBJ2-7; D is uncertain. This CDR3 contains 14 residues. Trimming removed 0 bases from V and 1 base from J, with 8 bases in between. Germline CDR1 reads SGHRS; CDR2 reads YFSETQ. CDR3 in DNA: TGCGCCAGCAGCTTGGCCACGGTTTCCTACGAGCAGTACTTC. This gives the protein CASSLATVSYEQYF.